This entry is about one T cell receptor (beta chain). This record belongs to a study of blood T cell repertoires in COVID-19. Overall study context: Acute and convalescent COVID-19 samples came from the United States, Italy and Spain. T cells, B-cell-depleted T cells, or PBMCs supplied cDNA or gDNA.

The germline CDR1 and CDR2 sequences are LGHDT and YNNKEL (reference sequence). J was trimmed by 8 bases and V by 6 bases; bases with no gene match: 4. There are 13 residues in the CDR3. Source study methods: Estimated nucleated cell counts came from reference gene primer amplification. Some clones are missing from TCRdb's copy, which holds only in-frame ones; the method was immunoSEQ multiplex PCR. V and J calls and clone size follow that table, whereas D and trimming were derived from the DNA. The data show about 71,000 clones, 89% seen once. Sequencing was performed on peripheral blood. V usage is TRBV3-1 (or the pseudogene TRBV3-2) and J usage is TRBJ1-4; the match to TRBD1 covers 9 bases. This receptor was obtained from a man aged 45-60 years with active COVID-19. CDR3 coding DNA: TGTGCCAGCAGAGCGACAGGGGGGGAAAAACTGTTTTTT. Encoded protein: CASRATGGEKLFF.